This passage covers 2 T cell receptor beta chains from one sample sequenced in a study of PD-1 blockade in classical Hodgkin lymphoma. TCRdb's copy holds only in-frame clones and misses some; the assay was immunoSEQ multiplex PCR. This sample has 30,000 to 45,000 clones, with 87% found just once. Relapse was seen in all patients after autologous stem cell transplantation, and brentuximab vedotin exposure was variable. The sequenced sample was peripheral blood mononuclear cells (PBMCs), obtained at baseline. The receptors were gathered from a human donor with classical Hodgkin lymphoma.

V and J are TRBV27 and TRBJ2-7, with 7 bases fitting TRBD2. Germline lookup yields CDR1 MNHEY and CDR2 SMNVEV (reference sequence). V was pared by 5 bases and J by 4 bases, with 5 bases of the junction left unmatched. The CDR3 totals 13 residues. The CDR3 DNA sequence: TGTGCCAGCAGTCCTAGCGGCCGATACGAGCAGTACTTC. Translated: CASSPSGRYEQYF.

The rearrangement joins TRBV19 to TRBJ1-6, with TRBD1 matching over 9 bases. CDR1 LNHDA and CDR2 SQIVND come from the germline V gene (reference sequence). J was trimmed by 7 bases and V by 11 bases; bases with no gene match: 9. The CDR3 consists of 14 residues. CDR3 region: CAGSRTGENSPLHF. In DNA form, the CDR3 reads TGTGCCGGCTCTCGGACAGGGGAGAATTCACCCCTCCACTTT.